This T cell receptor (beta chain) was captured in a study of technical replicates of blood from a few donors. Germline CDR1 and CDR2: SGHNT and YYREEE (reference sequence). There are 15 residues in the CDR3. Trimming cost V 4 bases and J 2 bases; bases outside gene matches: 5. Assay: immunoSEQ multiplex PCR; the TCRdb copy retains only in-frame clones and omits some. The sample contains under 75,000 clones, around 88% of which appear only once. The TCR was taken from a human donor in good health. Some clones in this sample may be carry-over from other donors' samples. The sequenced material came from PBMCs. This chain links TRBV5-4 with TRBJ2-4; TRBD1 matches 8 bases. The CDR3 sequence is CASSGDRGSKNIQYF. The CDR3 nucleotides are TGTGCCAGCAGCGGTGACAGGGGATCCAAAAACATTCAGTACTTC.